Presented here are 20 T cell receptor beta chains from one specimen sequenced in a study of T cells expressing NK-cell markers. TCRdb reprocessed the 5' RACE reads and stores each CDR3 protein as one record, lacking DNA. This table lists 120,000 to 150,000 distinct CDR3 sequences. Sequenced sample: blood T cells: a sorted CD56 or NKG2C T cell subset, CD4+ or CD8+ T cells, or bulk PBMC T cells (not recorded which). The receptors derive from a young man in good health.

The V and J genes are TRBV20-1 and TRBJ2-2; TCRdb's D call of TRBD1 is untestable without DNA. The CDR3 runs to 13 residues. The germline V gene has CDR1 DFQATT and CDR2 SNEGSKA (reference sequence). CDR3 region: CSVGTGRGGELFF.

The chain is built from TRBV12-3 or TRBV12-4 and TRBJ1-2; the TCRdb call, TRBD1, lacks DNA for checking. There are 15 residues in the CDR3. CDR3 in amino acids: CASSLTGDRDYGYTF.

The gene calls are TRBV14 and TRBJ2-5; no DNA is available, so the TRBD1 call from TCRdb remains unchecked. Germline V gives CDR1 SGHDN, CDR2 FVKESK. The CDR3 runs 13 residues. CDR3 amino acids: CASSQGGGETQYF.

CDR3 sequence reads: CASSPKRDYNEQFF. The chain joins TRBV7-8 to TRBJ2-1; TCRdb outputs TRBD2, but without DNA this stays unchecked. This CDR3 comprises 14 residues. CDR1 and CDR2 (germline): SGHVS, FQNEAQ.

The rearrangement joins TRBV27 to TRBJ2-5; no DNA is available, so the TRBD2 call from TCRdb remains unchecked. Germline loops: CDR1 MNHEY, CDR2 SMNVEV (reference sequence). CDR3 length: 17 residues. CDR3 region: CASSSPRLAGGAETQYF.

The chain uses TRBV5-6 and TRBJ2-7; there is no DNA to check the TCRdb D call of TRBD1. This CDR3 spans 16 amino acids. Germline CDR1 and CDR2: SGHDT and YYEEEE. This chain's CDR3 is CASSLWNRGQYYEQYF. Filled out from reference TRBV5-6 and TRBJ2-7, the complete variable domain reads DAGVTQSPTHLIKTRGQQVTLRCSPKSGHDTVSWYQQALGQGPQFIFQYYEEEERQRGNFPDRFSGHQFPNYSSELNVNALLLGDSALYLCASSLWNRGQYYEQYFGPGTRLTVT.

V gene TRBV4-1 combines with J gene TRBJ2-1; TCRdb names TRBD1, which stays unverified in the absence of DNA. Germline V gives CDR1 MGHRA, CDR2 YSYEKL. CDR3 length: 16 residues. This chain's CDR3 is CASSQDPGQGTHEQFF.

V and J are TRBV7-8 and TRBJ2-5. Germline CDR1 reads SGHVS; CDR2 reads FQNEAQ. CDR3 length: 14 amino acids. The CDR3: CASSPRGGMGTQYF.

The chain joins TRBV5-1 to TRBJ1-2. The V gene's germline CDR1 is SGHRS and CDR2 YFSETQ. The CDR3 totals 14 residues. The CDR3 is CASSLDGFNYGYTF. Full variable domain (outside the CDR3, taken from reference TRBV5-1 and TRBJ1-2): KAGVTQTPRYLIKTRGQQVTLSCSPISGHRSVSWYQQTPGQGLQFLFEYFSETQRNKGNFPGRFSGRQFSNSRSEMNVSTLELGDSALYLCASSLDGFNYGYTFGSGTRLTVV.

V is TRBV4-1 and J is TRBJ2-3; TCRdb's assignment of TRBD1 cannot be checked, as there is no DNA. The V gene's germline CDR1 is MGHRA and CDR2 YSYEKL. The CDR3 runs 13 residues. CDR3 sequence reads: CASSAKGVDTQYF.

The V and J genes are TRBV12-3 or TRBV12-4 and TRBJ2-1; the D call of TRBD2 rests on TCRdb alone, since no DNA is present to check it. The CDR3 has 16 residues. The CDR3 here is CASSLEPRKSYNEQFF.

V is TRBV3-1 and J is TRBJ2-5. The length of the CDR3 is 14 residues. The germline V gene has CDR1 LGHDT and CDR2 YNNKEL (reference sequence). The CDR3 protein is CASSQDTTFEAQYF.

The rearrangement links TRBV7-9 to TRBJ1-1; there is no DNA to check the TCRdb D call of TRBD1. Germline V gene sequence: CDR1 SEHNR, CDR2 FQNEAQ (reference sequence). This CDR3 has 12 amino acids. The CDR3 loop reads CASSLATGEAFF.

CDR3 region: CASSLSGGSYNEQFF. The chain links TRBV11-2 to TRBJ2-1. Germline CDR1 and CDR2: SGHAT and FQNNGV. The CDR3 is 15 residues long.

This chain connects TRBV23-1 to TRBJ2-4. TRBV23-1 carries the ORF label, with uncertain function. The CDR3 spans 17 residues. CDR3 in amino acids: CASSQSPRGRAKNIQYF.

J is TRBJ1-5 and V is TRBV19; the TCRdb call, TRBD1, lacks DNA for checking. CDR1 and CDR2 from the germline V gene are LNHDA and SQIVND (reference sequence). CDR3 length equals 13 residues. This CDR3 reads CASTGGYGQPQHF.

The chain recombines TRBV12-3 or TRBV12-4 with TRBJ1-1; TCRdb proposes TRBD1, but this gene call is untestable without DNA. The CDR3 contains 15 residues. CDR3 amino acids: CASSSQGWGNTEAFF.

The chain joins TRBV29-1 to TRBJ2-2; TCRdb's D call, TRBD2, is unchecked because there is no DNA. The length of the CDR3 is 18 residues. Germline V CDR1 and CDR2: SQVTM, ANQGSEA. CDR3 sequence reads: CSALIAGGQVVETGELFF.

This chain uses TRBV20-1 with TRBJ2-7; TCRdb proposes TRBD1, but this gene call is untestable without DNA. CDR3 length equals 15 residues. From germline, CDR1 is DFQATT and CDR2 SNEGSKA (reference sequence). The CDR3 spells CSARDVRDNVWEQYF.

The rearrangement links TRBV5-5 to TRBJ1-1. CDR3 size: 12 residues. In germline, CDR1 is SGHKS, CDR2 YYEKEE (reference sequence). CDR3 amino acids: CASSRYDTEAFF. The full variable domain, in which reference TRBV5-5 and TRBJ1-1 provide the parts outside the CDR3, is DAGVTQSPTHLIKTRGQQVTLRCSPISGHKSVSWYQQVLGQGPQFIFQYYEKEERGRGNFPDRFSARQFPNYSSELNVNALLLGDSALYLCASSRYDTEAFFGQGTRLTVV.